The sequence of this TCR beta chain was determined in a study of cytomegalovirus exposure and HLA in healthy donors. Overall study context: From HLA-typed donors, an early data release held tens of millions of unique TCRs. Study results and limitations: A later analysis found most CMV-associated TCR beta chains apparently HLA-restricted.

Primers included in the PCR were 60 Vbeta and 13 Jbeta primers. Assay used: immunoSEQ multiplex PCR; TCRdb lists only in-frame clones, some missing. This table has about 130,000 clones, about four fifths appearing once. The CDR3 sequence is 11 residues long. CDR1 is SQVTM, CDR2 ANQGSEA, per germline. The ends were cut back, 7 bases at V and 11 bases at J, with 17 bases in the middle. As concerns this clone: The target antigen is unknown.

Sequencing used PBMCs. The origin of this receptor is a man aged 25 to 40 in good health and CMV-seronegative. The genes are TRBV29-1 and TRBJ1-1, with D tentatively TRBD1 (6 bases). The CDR3 is CSAPGRGEAFF. CDR3 DNA sequence: TGCAGCGCACCCGGCAGGGGTGAGGCTTTCTTT.